This entry lists 23 T cell receptor beta chains sequenced from one sample in a study of control samples from healthy donors and cancer patients. This table comes from immunoSEQ multiplex PCR, and its TCRdb copy is limited to in-frame clones, with some not included. The sample has more than 95,000 clones; over 75% are singletons. The specimen was blood. The source of these receptors is a man in his sixties in good health.

The rearrangement joins TRBV5-1 to TRBJ1-2; D perhaps matches TRBD1 (6 bases). CDR3 length equals 15 residues. Germline V CDR1 and CDR2: SGHRS, YFSETQ. The ends were cut back, 0 bases at V and 2 bases at J, with 11 bases in the middle. The CDR3 nucleotides are TGCGCCAGCAGCTTGGATCTGGGGGCGAACTATGGCTACACCTTC. This translates into CASSLDLGANYGYTF.

The chain couples TRBV6-5 to TRBJ2-7; tentatively, D is TRBD2 (5 bases). The V gene lost 4 bases and the J gene lost 4 bases, with 17 bases spanning the gap. CDR1 MNHEY and CDR2 SVGAGI come from the germline V gene. The CDR3 extends over 15 amino acids. This chain's CDR3 is CASSSSPAGVYEQYF. In nucleotides, the CDR3 is TGTGCCAGCAGTTCTAGCCCCGCTGGCGTGTACGAGCAGTACTTC.

V and J are TRBV3-1 (or the pseudogene TRBV3-2) and TRBJ2-6, with D unresolved. The CDR3 is 15 amino acids. Between the trimmed V and J ends, which lost 6 bases and 0 bases, there was a span of 9 bases. Germline CDR1 is LGHDT and CDR2 is YNNKEL (reference sequence). The CDR3 bases are TGTGCCAGCAGAACTAAGGGCTCTGGGGCCAACGTCCTGACTTTC. Protein sequence: CASRTKGSGANVLTF.

A few counts support this clone. This rearrangement joins TRBV4-2 to TRBJ2-2; 9 bases line up with TRBD2. The CDR3 spans 15 residues. The germline CDR1 and CDR2 sequences are LGHNA and YNFKEQ. Germline trimming cut 7 bases from V and 3 bases from J; bases unmatched to any gene: 6. CDR3 loop: CASTSGGSDTGELFF. The CDR3 DNA reads as TGTGCCAGCACCAGCGGGGGGAGTGACACCGGGGAGCTGTTTTTT.

The chain joins TRBV28 to TRBJ1-1; tentative D call: TRBD1 (5 bases). Trimming took off 5 bases at V and 4 bases at J, with 14 bases between the two ends. CDR3 size: 14 residues. Germline V CDR1 and CDR2: MDHEN, SYDVKM. The CDR3 loop reads CASSPLWGSTEAFF. Here the CDR3 DNA reads TGTGCCAGCAGTCCCCTGTGGGGCAGCACTGAAGCTTTCTTT.

This CDR3 is CASVQGLGKNIQYF. The CDR3 coding sequence is TGTGCCAGCGTCCAGGGTCTCGGCAAAAACATTCAGTACTTC. The chain combines TRBV6-6 with TRBJ2-4; D might be TRBD1 (5 bases). CDR1 and CDR2 (germline): MNHNY, SVGAGI (reference sequence). The CDR3 is 14 amino acids. With 8 bases removed from V and 3 bases from J, the gap between germline ends came to 14 bases.

The rearrangement uses TRBV28 and TRBJ1-1; 7 nucleotides agree with TRBD1. V dropped 4 bases and J dropped 6; count of bases not matched to a gene: 2. The CDR3 length is 12 residues. From germline, CDR1 is MDHEN and CDR2 SYDVKM. The CDR3 loop is CASSYRGAEAFF. CDR3 DNA sequence: TGTGCCAGCAGTTACAGGGGTGCTGAAGCTTTCTTT.

The V gene is TRBV29-1, the J gene TRBJ1-5; TRBD1 aligns across 10 bases. Per germline, CDR1 SQVTM and CDR2 ANQGSEA. The V and J ends lost 4 bases and 6 bases, in that order; junction bases with no gene match: 0. The CDR3 length is 12 residues. CDR3 sequence: CSVGTGGQPQHF. The CDR3 coding sequence is TGCAGCGTTGGGACAGGGGGTCAGCCCCAGCATTTT.

This chain connects TRBV6-4 to TRBJ2-1, with D unresolved. This CDR3 comprises 14 residues. Germline-derived CDR1 and CDR2 are MRHNA and SNTAGT. Trimming cost V 7 bases and J 2 bases, with 12 bases left between them. For the CDR3, the DNA is TGTGCCAGCAAAATAGATGACACCTACAATGAGCAGTTCTTC. This sequence encodes CASKIDDTYNEQFF.

J is TRBJ2-1 and V is TRBV28; D not certain. Per germline, CDR1 MDHEN and CDR2 SYDVKM. V lost 6 bases and J lost 1, with 7 bases in between. The CDR3 extends over 13 amino acids. The CDR3: CASRDHSYNEQFF. In DNA, the CDR3 is TGTGCCAGCAGGGATCATTCCTACAATGAGCAGTTCTTC.

By proportion, this clone is medium-sized (0.01 to 0.1%). This chain links TRBV7-9 with TRBJ2-7, with a tentative D call TRBD1 (6 bases). Germline CDR1 reads SEHNR; CDR2 reads FQNEAQ (reference sequence). V shed 4 bases and J shed 1 base, with 17 bases lying between them. There are 16 residues in the CDR3. CDR3 loop: CASSSGLQGPSYEQYF. In DNA form, the CDR3 reads TGTGCCAGCAGCTCGGGTTTACAGGGTCCTTCCTACGAGCAGTACTTC.

V is TRBV7-2 and J is TRBJ2-1; D gene ambiguous. Germline V gives CDR1 SGHTA, CDR2 FQGNSA. V was clipped by 1 base and J by 8 bases, with 6 bases between them. The CDR3 loop spans 12 amino acids. This CDR3 reads CASSLVGDEQFF. Here the CDR3 DNA reads TGTGCCAGCAGCTTAGTTGGCGATGAGCAGTTCTTC.

Remarks on this clone: A junction boundary mismatches the germline segment, possibly from a read error. The chain is built from TRBV5-6 and TRBJ2-7; TRBD1 aligns across 7 bases. This CDR3 region has 15 residues. CDR1 and CDR2 from the germline V gene are SGHDT and YYEEEE. CDR3 sequence reads: CQQLPYRGFVYEQYF. DNA of the CDR3: TGCCAGCAGCTCCCGTACAGGGGTTTCGTCTACGAGCAGTACTTC.

This chain uses TRBV5-1 with TRBJ2-5; TRBD2 aligns across 8 bases. With 3 bases clipped from V and 8 bases from J, the junction kept 15 bases outside the gene matches. The length of the CDR3 is 16 residues. Looked up from germline, CDR1 is SGHRS and CDR2 is YFSETQ. The CDR3 region is CASSSSAGGRRDTQYF. The CDR3 DNA reads as TGCGCCAGCAGCTCTTCCGCGGGGGGAAGGCGGGACACCCAGTACTTC.

This clone has only a few counts. The chain uses TRBV4-2 and TRBJ1-5; D not resolved. V gave up 0 bases and J gave up 4 bases, with 10 bases separating them. Looked up from germline, CDR1 is LGHNA and CDR2 is YNFKEQ. The CDR3 loop spans 15 amino acids. Here the CDR3 DNA reads TGTGCCAGCAGCCAAGAACTGCAAGGAAATCAGCCCCAGCATTTT. Its protein product is CASSQELQGNQPQHF.

The chain couples TRBV18 to TRBJ2-7; possible D gene TRBD2, 5 bases. Germline CDR1 KGHSH, CDR2 LQKENI. Trimming took off 3 bases at V and 7 bases at J, with 19 bases between the two ends. This CDR3 has 15 residues. Here the CDR3 DNA reads TGTGCCAGCTCACCTGGTCTAGGGAGTCCGGATGAGCAGTACTTC. It specifies CASSPGLGSPDEQYF.

The chain has TRBV7-9 and TRBJ1-4; possible D gene TRBD1, 5 bases. From germline, CDR1 is SEHNR and CDR2 FQNEAQ (reference sequence). The ends were cut back, 8 bases at V and 7 bases at J, with 5 bases in the middle. This CDR3 has 10 amino acids. CDR3 amino acids: CASGGEKLFF. The CDR3 nucleotides are TGTGCCAGCGGGGGTGAAAAACTGTTTTTT.

The chain has TRBV27 and TRBJ2-7; 8 bases match TRBD1. Germline CDR1 and CDR2: MNHEY and SMNVEV (reference sequence). V shed 8 bases, J shed 2 bases, and the junction held 5 bases outside the gene matches. This CDR3 is 13 amino acids long. The DNA for the CDR3 is TGTGCCAGCCGTAGACAGGGGACCTACGAGCAGTACTTC. It specifies CASRRQGTYEQYF.

The V gene is TRBV5-1, the J gene TRBJ1-4; D uncertain. The CDR3 consists of 15 residues. The germline V gene encodes CDR1 SGHRS and CDR2 YFSETQ. V was pared by 6 bases and J by 0 bases, with 12 bases between. The CDR3 DNA sequence: TGCGCCAGCACCGCCACGGGGACAACTAATGAAAAACTGTTTTTT. Translation gives CASTATGTTNEKLFF.

The genes are TRBV18 and TRBJ2-2; possibly TRBD2 for D (6 bases). This CDR3 has 15 amino acids. CDR1 and CDR2 from the germline V gene are KGHSH and LQKENI. V was shortened by 4 bases and J by 7 bases, with 16 bases between the two germline ends. CDR3 amino acids: CASSHRTNSNGELFF. CDR3 in DNA: TGTGCCAGCTCACACCGGACTAACAGTAACGGGGAGCTGTTTTTT.

The chain joins TRBV27 to TRBJ1-2; D possibly corresponds to TRBD1 (5 bases). Per the germline V gene, CDR1 is MNHEY and CDR2 is SMNVEV (reference sequence). The V end lost 5 bases, the J end lost 5 bases, and 15 bases lay between the germline ends. The CDR3 covers 14 residues. The CDR3 coding sequence is TGTGCCAGCAGTGGCAATTGGGGGTCTTATGGCTACACCTTC. Translated, it gives CASSGNWGSYGYTF.

The chain uses TRBV15 and TRBJ2-7; D is perhaps TRBD1 or TRBD2 (5 bases each). Germline V lookup: CDR1 LNHNV, CDR2 YYDKDF (reference sequence). The CDR3 extends over 15 amino acids. V gave up 9 bases and J gave up 0 bases, with 18 bases separating them. The CDR3 DNA is TGTGCCACAGGAAAGAGGGGTGGGTCCTCCTACGAGCAGTACTTC. The encoded protein is CATGKRGGSSYEQYF.

V and J are TRBV28 and TRBJ1-4; 10 bases are a match to TRBD1. V was clipped by 2 bases and J by 5 bases; unmatched bases: 8. The germline CDR1 and CDR2 sequences are MDHEN and SYDVKM. The CDR3 covers 17 residues. The CDR3 DNA reads as TGTGCCAGCAGTTTACGGGGGGGGACAGGGGTCAATGAAAAACTGTTTTTT. Its protein is CASSLRGGTGVNEKLFF.